This T cell receptor beta chain is from a study of OX40 agonist ivuxolimab in advanced cancers. For the study at large: Each patient was given ivuxolimab into a vein every 2 weeks, at 0.01 to 10 mg/kg. Among those treated, three patients had partial responses, one with hepatocellular carcinoma and two with cutaneous melanoma.

Clones were read by immunoSEQ multiplex PCR, and TCRdb kept only the in-frame ones, dropping some. This sample yields approximately 60,000 clones, of which around 93% are seen a single time; around 19% belongs to the top ten. Sampling times: baseline, cycle 4 day 1, cycle 7 day 1. Germline loops: CDR1 SNHLY, CDR2 FYNNEI. This CDR3 has 15 residues. The V gene end was trimmed by 2 bases and the J gene end by 4 bases; junction bases not matched to a gene: 8. The specimen comprised CD4+ or CD8+ T cells sorted from blood, sampled in a trial of the OX40 agonist ivuxolimab. The rearrangement links TRBV2 to TRBJ2-7, with 7 bases that match TRBD2. The TCR was taken from an adult with an advanced solid tumor such as melanoma, head and neck, liver or kidney cancer. The CDR3 sequence: CASSEIGGRVYEQYF. The CDR3 DNA is TGTGCCAGCAGTGAAATCGGCGGGAGAGTATACGAGCAGTACTTC. Looking up the rest from reference TRBV2 and TRBJ2-7 gives the full variable domain: EPEVTQTPSHQVTQMGQEVILRCVPISNHLYFYWYRQILGQKVEFLVSFYNNEISEKSEIFDDQFSVERPDGSNFTLKIRSTKLEDSAMYFCASSEIGGRVYEQYFGPGTRLTVT.